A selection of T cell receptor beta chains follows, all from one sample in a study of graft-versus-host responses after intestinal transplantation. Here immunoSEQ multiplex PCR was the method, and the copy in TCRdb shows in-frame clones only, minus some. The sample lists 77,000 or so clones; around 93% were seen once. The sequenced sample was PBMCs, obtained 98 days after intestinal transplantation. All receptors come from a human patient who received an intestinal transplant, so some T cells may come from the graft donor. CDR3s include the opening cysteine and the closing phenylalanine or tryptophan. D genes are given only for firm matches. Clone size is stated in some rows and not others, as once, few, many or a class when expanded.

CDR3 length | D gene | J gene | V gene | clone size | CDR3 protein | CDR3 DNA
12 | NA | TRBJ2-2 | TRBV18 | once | CASSPYTGELFF | TGTGCCAGCTCACCTTACACCGGGGAGCTGTTTTTT
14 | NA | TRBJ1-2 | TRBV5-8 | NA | CASSFPGEGYGYTF | TGTGCCAGCAGCTTTCCAGGGGAAGGGTATGGCTACACCTTC
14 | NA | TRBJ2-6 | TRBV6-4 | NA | CASSDSRGANVLTF | TGTGCCAGCAGTGACTCGAGGGGGGCCAACGTCCTGACTTTC
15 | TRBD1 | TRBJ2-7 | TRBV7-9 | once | CASSDRDRVYYEQYF | TGTGCCAGCAGCGACCGGGACAGGGTTTACTACGAGCAGTACTTC
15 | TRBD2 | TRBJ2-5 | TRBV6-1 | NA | CASSVILTSEETQYF | TGTGCCAGCAGTGTCATCCTGACTAGCGAAGAGACCCAGTACTTC
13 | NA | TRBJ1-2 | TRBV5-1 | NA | CASSLDSFYGYTF | TGCGCCAGCAGTTTGGACAGTTTTTATGGCTACACCTTC
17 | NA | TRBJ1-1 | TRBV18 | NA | CASSPTGQIIMNTEAFF | TGTGCCAGCTCACCAACGGGACAAATTATCATGAACACTGAAGCTTTCTTT
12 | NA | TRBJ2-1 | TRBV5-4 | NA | CASSLNPNEQFF | TGTGCCAGCAGCTTGAATCCGAATGAGCAGTTCTTC
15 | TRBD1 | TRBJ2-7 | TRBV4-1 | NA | CASSQVGTGTYEQYF | TGCGCCAGCAGCCAAGTCGGGACAGGTACCTACGAGCAGTACTTC
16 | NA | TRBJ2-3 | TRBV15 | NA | CATSRRDQLLTDTQYF | TGTGCCACCAGCAGACGGGACCAACTACTCACAGATACGCAGTATTTT
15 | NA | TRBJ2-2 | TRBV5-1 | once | CASSPQGRGAGELFF | TGCGCCAGCAGCCCCCAGGGAAGGGGGGCCGGGGAGCTGTTTTTT
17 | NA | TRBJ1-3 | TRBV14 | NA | CASSHLNILPSGNTIYF | TGTGCCAGCAGCCACTTGAACATACTCCCCTCTGGAAACACCATATATTTT
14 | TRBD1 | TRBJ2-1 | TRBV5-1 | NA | CASTGGASYNEQFF | TGCGCCAGCACAGGGGGCGCCTCCTACAATGAGCAGTTCTTC
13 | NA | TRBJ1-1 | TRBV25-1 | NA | CASSNRQDREAFF | TGTGCCAGCAGTAATAGACAGGACCGTGAAGCTTTCTTT
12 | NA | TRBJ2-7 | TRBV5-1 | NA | CASSPGDFGQYF | TGCGCCAGCAGCCCCGGGGATTTCGGGCAGTACTTC
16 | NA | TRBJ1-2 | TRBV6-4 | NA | CASSDPSVALNYGYTF | TGTGCCAGCAGTGACCCTTCAGTAGCGCTAAACTATGGCTACACCTTC
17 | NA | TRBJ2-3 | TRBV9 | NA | CASSVATAVGFTDTQYF | TGTGCCAGCAGCGTAGCTACAGCGGTGGGTTTCACAGATACGCAGTATTTT
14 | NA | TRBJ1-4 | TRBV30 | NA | CAWSVLGTNEKLFF | TGTGCCTGGAGTGTCCTGGGAACTAATGAAAAACTGTTTTTT
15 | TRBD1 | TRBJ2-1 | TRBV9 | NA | CASSPGTGVYNEQFF | TGTGCCAGCAGCCCCGGGACAGGGGTCTACAATGAGCAGTTCTTC
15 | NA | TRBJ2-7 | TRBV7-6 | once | CASSLTPGPGYEQYF | TGTGCCAGCAGCTTAACTCCAGGCCCCGGCTACGAGCAGTACTTC
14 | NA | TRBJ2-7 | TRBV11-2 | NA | CASSPGVGAYEQYF | TGTGCCAGCAGCCCTGGTGTGGGGGCCTACGAGCAGTACTTC
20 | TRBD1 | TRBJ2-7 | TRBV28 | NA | CASSYPPHPRTGGDPYEQYF | TGTGCCAGCAGCTATCCACCCCACCCCAGGACAGGGGGCGATCCCTACGAGCAGTACTTC
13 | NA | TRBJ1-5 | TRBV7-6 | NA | CASSLGPGDPQHF | TGTGCCAGCAGCTTAGGCCCCGGAGACCCCCAGCATTTT
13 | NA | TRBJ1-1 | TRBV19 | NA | CASSAQGNTEAFF | TGTGCCAGTAGTGCCCAGGGAAACACTGAAGCTTTCTTT
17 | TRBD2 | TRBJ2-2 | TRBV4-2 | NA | CASSQDSGRANTGELFF | TGTGCCAGCAGCCAAGATAGCGGGAGGGCCAACACCGGGGAGCTGTTTTTT
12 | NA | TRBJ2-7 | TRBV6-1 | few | CAASLGSYEQYF | TGTGCCGCTTCATTAGGCTCCTACGAGCAGTACTTC
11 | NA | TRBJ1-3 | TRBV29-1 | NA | CSSKTGNTIYF | TGCAGCTCAAAGACTGGAAACACCATATATTTT
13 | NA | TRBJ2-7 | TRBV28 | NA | CASSLDSSYEQYF | TGTGCCAGCAGTTTGGACAGTTCCTACGAGCAGTACTTC
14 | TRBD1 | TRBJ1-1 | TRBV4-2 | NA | CASIGQGWNTEAFF | TGTGCCAGCATCGGACAGGGGTGGAACACTGAAGCTTTCTTT